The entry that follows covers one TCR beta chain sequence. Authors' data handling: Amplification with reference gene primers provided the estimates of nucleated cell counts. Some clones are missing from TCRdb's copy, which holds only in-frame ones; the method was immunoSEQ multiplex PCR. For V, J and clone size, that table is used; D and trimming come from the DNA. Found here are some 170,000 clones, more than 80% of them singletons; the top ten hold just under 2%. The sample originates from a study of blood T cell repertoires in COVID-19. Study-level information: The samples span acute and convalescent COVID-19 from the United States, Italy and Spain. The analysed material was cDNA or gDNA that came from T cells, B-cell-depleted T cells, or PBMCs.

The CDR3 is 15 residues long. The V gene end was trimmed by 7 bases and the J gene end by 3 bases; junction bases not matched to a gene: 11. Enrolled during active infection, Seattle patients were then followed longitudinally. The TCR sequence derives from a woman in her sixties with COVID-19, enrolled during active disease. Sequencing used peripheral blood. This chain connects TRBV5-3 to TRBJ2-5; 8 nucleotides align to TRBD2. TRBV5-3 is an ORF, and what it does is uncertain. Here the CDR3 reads CARAFAGGLKETQYF. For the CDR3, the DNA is TGTGCCAGAGCTTTTGCGGGGGGACTGAAAGAGACCCAGTACTTC.